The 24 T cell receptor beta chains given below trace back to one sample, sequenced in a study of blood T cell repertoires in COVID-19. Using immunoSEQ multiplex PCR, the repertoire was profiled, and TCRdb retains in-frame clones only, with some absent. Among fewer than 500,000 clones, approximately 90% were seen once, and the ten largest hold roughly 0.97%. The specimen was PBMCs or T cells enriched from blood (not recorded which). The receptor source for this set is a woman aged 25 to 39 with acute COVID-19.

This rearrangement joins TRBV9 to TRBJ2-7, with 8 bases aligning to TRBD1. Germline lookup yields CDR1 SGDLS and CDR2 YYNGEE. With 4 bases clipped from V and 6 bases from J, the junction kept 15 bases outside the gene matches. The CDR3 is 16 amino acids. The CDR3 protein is CASSPQAGQERTEQYF. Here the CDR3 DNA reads TGTGCCAGCAGCCCCCAGGCGGGACAGGAAAGGACCGAGCAGTACTTC.

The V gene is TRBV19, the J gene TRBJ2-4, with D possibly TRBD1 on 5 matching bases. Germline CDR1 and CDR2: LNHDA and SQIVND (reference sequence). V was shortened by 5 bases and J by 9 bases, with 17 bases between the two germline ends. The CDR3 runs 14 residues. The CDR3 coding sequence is TGTGCCAGTAGTCCGGCGGACAAGAAGAGCATTCAGTACTTC. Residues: CASSPADKKSIQYF. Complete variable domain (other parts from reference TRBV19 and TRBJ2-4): DGGITQSPKYLFRKEGQNVTLSCEQNLNHDAMYWYRQDPGQGLRLIYYSQIVNDFQKGDIAEGYSVSREKKESFPLTVTSAQKNPTAFYLCASSPADKKSIQYFGAGTRLSVL.

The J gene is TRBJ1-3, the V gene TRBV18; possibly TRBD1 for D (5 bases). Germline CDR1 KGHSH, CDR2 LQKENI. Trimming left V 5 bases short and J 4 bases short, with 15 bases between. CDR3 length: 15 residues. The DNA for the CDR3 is TGTGCCAGCTCAGCGGCAGGGAGGAGGGGAAACACCATATATTTT. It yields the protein CASSAAGRRGNTIYF.

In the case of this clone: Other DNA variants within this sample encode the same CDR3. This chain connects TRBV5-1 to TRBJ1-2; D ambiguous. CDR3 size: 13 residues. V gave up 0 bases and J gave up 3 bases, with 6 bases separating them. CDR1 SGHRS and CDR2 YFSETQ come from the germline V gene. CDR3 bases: TGCGCCAGCAGCTTGGACCCAGACTATGGCTACACCTTC. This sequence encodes CASSLDPDYGYTF.

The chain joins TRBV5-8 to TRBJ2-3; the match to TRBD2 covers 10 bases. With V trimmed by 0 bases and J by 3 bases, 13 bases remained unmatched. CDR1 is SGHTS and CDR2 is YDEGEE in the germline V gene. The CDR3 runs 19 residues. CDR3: CASSLGLAGAVMVTDTQYF. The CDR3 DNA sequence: TGTGCCAGCAGCTTGGGTCTAGCGGGGGCCGTGATGGTGACAGATACGCAGTATTTT.

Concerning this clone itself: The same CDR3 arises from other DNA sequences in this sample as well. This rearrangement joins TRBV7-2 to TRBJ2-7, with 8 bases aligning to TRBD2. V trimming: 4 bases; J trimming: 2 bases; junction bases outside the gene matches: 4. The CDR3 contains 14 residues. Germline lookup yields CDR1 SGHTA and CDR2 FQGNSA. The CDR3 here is CASSSGLAPYEQYF. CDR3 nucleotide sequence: TGTGCCAGCAGCTCAGGACTAGCTCCCTACGAGCAGTACTTC.

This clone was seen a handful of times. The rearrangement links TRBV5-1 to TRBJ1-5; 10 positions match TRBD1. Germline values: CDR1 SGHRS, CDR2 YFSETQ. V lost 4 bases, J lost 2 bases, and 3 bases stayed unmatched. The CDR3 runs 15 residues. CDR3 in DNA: TGCGCCAGCAGCCTGACAGGGGGCGGCAATCAGCCCCAGCATTTT. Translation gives CASSLTGGGNQPQHF. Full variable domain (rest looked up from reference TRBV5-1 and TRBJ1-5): KAGVTQTPRYLIKTRGQQVTLSCSPISGHRSVSWYQQTPGQGLQFLFEYFSETQRNKGNFPGRFSGRQFSNSRSEMNVSTLELGDSALYLCASSLTGGGNQPQHFGDGTRLSIL.

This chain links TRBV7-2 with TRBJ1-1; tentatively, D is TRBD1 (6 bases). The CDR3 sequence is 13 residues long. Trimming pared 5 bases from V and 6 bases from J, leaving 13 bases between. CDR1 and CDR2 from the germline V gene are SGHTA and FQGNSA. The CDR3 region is CASSPRGAAEAFF. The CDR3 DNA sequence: TGTGCCAGCAGCCCCCGGGGGGCCGCTGAAGCTTTCTTT. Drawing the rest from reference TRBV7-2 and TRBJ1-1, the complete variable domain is GAGVSQSPSNKVTEKGKDVELRCDPISGHTALYWYRQSLGQGLEFLIYFQGNSAPDKSGLPSDRFSAERTGGSVSTLTIQRTQQEDSAVYLCASSPRGAAEAFFGQGTRLTVV.

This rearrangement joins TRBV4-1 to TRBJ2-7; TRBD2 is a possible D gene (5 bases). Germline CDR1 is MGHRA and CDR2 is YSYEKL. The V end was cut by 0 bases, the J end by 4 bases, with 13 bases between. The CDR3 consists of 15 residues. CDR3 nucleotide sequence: TGCGCCAGCAGCCAAGAAGGGAGCCCCACTTACGAGCAGTACTTC. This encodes CASSQEGSPTYEQYF.

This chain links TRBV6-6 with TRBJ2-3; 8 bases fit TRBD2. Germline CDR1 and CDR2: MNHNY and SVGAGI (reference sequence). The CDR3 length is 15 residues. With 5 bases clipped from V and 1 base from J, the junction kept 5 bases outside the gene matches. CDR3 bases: TGTGCCAGCAGTCCGGGACTAGGCGGCACAGATACGCAGTATTTT. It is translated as CASSPGLGGTDTQYF.

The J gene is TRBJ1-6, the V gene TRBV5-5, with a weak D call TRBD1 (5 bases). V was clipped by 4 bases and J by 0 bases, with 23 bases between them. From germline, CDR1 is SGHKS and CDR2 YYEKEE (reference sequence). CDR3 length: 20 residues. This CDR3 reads CASSPGSLGGGFSYNSPLHF. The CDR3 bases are TGTGCCAGCAGCCCCGGTTCTTTGGGGGGAGGATTCTCCTATAATTCACCCCTCCACTTT.

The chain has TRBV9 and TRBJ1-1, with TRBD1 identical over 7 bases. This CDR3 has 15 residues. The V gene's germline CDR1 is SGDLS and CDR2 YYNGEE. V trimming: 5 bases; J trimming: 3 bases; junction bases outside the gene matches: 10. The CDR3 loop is CASSYWNRGDTEAFF. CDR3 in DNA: TGTGCCAGCAGTTATTGGAACAGGGGCGACACTGAAGCTTTCTTT.

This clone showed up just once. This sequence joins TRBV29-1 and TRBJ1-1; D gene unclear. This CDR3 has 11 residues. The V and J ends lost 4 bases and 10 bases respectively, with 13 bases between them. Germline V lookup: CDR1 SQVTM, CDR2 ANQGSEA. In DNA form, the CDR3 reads TGCAGCGTTGGTCGGGGTTCCGGAGCTTTCTTT. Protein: CSVGRGSGAFF.

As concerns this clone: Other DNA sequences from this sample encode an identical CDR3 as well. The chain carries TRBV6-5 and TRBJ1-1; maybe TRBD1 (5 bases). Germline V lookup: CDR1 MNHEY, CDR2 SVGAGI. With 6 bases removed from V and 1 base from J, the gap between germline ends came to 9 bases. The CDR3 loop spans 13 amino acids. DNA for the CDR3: TGTGCCAGCAGACCGACAGAGAACACTGAAGCTTTCTTT. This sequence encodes CASRPTENTEAFF.

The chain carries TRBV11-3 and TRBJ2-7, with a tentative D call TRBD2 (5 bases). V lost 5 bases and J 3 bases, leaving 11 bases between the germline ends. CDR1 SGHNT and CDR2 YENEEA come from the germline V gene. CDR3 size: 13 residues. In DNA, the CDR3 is TGTGCCAGCAGCGAGGCAGCGGACTACGAGCAGTACTTC. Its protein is CASSEAADYEQYF. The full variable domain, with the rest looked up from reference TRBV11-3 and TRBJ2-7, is EAGVVQSPRYKIIEKKQPVAFWCNPISGHNTLYWYLQNLGQGPELLIRYENEEAVDDSQLPKDRFSAERLKGVDSTLKIQPAELGDSAVYLCASSEAADYEQYFGPGTRLTVT.

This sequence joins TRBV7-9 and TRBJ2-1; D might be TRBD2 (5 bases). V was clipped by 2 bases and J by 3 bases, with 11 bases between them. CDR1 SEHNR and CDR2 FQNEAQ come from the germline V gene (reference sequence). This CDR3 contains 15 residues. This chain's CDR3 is CASSLTSGGYNEQFF. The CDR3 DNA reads TGTGCCAGCAGCTTAACCAGCGGCGGCTACAATGAGCAGTTCTTC.

The DNA of the CDR3 is TGCGCCAGCAGCCCTACGGCCGGGACACCGAACACTGAAGCTTTCTTT. Protein: CASSPTAGTPNTEAFF. This sequence joins TRBV5-1 and TRBJ1-1; TRBD1 is a possible D gene (6 bases). Trimming pared 4 bases from V and 1 base from J, leaving 17 bases between. CDR3 length: 16 residues. Germline CDR1 reads SGHRS; CDR2 reads YFSETQ.

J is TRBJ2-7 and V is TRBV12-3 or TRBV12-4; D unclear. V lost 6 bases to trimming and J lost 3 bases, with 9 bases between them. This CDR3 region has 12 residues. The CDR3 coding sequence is TGTGCCAGCAGCCGAGATATCTACGAGCAGTACTTC. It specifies CASSRDIYEQYF.

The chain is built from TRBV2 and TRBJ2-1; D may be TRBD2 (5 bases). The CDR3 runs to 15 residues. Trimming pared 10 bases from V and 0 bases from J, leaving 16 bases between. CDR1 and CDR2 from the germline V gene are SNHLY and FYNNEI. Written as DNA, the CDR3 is TGTGCCACCCGGACTGAGGAGAGCTCCTACAATGAGCAGTTCTTC. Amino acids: CATRTEESSYNEQFF.

The CDR3 reads CASSSGYGSTNYGYTF. DNA for the CDR3: TGCGCCAGCAGCTCGGGATACGGGTCCACTAACTATGGCTACACCTTC. The chain combines TRBV5-1 with TRBJ1-2; D is uncertain. The V end lost 3 bases, the J end lost 0 bases, and 15 bases lay between the germline ends. The germline V gene has CDR1 SGHRS and CDR2 YFSETQ. The CDR3 extends over 16 amino acids.

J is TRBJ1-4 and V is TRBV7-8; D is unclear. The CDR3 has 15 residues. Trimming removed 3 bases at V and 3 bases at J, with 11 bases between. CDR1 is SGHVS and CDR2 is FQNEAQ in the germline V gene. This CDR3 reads CASSLFSRSNEKLFF. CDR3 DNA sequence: TGTGCCAGCAGCTTGTTTAGCAGATCTAATGAAAAACTGTTTTTT.

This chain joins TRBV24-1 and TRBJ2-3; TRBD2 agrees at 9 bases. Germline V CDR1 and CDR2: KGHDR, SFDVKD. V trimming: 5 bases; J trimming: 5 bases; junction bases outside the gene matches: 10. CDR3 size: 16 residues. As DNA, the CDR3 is TGTGCCACCAGTGTGGGTAGCGGGGGCAGGGGAGATACGCAGTATTTT. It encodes CATSVGSGGRGDTQYF.

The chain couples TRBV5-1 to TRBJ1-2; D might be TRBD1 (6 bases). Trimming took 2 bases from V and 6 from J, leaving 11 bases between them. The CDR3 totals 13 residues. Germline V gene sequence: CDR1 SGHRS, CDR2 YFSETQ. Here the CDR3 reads CASSFLGGDGYTF. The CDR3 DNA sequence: TGCGCCAGCAGCTTTTTAGGGGGGGATGGCTACACCTTC.

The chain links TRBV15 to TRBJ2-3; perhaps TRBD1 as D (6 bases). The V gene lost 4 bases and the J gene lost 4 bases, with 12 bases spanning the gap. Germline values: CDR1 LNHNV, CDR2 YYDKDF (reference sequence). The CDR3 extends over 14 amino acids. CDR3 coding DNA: TGTGCCACCAGCAACAGGGAGAGGGCAGATACGCAGTATTTT. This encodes CATSNRERADTQYF.